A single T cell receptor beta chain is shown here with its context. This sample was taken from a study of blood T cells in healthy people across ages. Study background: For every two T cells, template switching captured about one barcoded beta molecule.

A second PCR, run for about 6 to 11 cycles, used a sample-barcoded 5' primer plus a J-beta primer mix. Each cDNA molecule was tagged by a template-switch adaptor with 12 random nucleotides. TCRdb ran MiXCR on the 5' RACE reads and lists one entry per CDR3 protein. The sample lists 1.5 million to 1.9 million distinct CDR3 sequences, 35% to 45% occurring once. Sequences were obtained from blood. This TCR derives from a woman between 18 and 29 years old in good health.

CDR3 nucleotides: TGTGCCAGCAACTCGCTGGAGGTAGCGGGAGAGACCCAGTACTTC. It codes for CASNSLEVAGETQYF. The V gene is TRBV12-3 or TRBV12-4, the J gene TRBJ2-7; 7 bases are shared with TRBD2. The better agreement between TRBJ2-5 and the DNA end casts doubt on the J call. The CDR3 runs to 15 residues.